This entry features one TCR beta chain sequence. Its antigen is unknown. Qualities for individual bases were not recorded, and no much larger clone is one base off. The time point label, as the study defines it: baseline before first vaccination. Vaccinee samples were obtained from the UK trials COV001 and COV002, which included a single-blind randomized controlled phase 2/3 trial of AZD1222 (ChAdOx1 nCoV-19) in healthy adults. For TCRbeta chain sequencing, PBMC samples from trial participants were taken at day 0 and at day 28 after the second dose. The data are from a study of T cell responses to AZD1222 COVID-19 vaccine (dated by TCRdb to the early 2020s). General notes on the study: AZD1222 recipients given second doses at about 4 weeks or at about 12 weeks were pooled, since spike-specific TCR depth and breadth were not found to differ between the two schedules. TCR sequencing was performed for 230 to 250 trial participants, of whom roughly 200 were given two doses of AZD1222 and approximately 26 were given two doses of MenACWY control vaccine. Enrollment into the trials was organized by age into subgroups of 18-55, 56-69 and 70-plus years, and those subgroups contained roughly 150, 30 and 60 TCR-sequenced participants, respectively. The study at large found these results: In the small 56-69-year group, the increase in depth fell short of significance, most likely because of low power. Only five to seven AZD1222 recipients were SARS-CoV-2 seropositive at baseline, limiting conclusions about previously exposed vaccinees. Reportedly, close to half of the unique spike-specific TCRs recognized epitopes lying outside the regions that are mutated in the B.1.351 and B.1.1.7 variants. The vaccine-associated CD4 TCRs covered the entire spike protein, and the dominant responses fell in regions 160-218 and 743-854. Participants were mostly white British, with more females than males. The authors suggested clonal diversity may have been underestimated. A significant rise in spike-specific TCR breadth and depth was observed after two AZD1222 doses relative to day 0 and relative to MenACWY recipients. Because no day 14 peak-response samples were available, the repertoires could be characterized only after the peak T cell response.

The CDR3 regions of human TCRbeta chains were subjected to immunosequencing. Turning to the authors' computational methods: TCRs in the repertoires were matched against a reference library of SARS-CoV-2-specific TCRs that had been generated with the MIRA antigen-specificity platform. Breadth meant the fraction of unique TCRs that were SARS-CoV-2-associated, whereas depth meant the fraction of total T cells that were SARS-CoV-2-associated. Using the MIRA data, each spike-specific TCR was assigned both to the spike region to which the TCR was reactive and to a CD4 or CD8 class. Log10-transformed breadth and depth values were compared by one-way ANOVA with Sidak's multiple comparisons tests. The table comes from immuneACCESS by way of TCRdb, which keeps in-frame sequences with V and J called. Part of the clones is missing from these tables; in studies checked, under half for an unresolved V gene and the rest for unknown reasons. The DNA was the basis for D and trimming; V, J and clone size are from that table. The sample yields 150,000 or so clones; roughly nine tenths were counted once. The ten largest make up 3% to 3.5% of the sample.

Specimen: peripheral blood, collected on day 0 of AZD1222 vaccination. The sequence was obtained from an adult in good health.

The nucleotide sequence is TGTGCCAGCAGCTTGGTGGACATCACCTACGAGCAGTACTTC. This codes for CASSLVDITYEQYF. The V and J genes are TRBV5-6 and TRBJ2-7; D gene: possibly TRBD1, on 5 matching bases. CDR1 and CDR2, looked up from the germline V gene, are SGHDT and YYEEEE. The junction shows trimming of 0 bases on V and 2 bases on J, plus 9 bases between the germline ends. Taken from cysteine to phenylalanine, the CDR3 has 14 residues. Only the CDR3 region is kept as DNA, spanning 42 bases read in frame from base 1. With the rest looked up from the reference TRBV5-6 and TRBJ2-7 genes rather than sequenced, the full variable domain is DAGVTQSPTHLIKTRGQQVTLRCSPKSGHDTVSWYQQALGQGPQFIFQYYEEEERQRGNFPDRFSGHQFPNYSSELNVNALLLGDSALYLCASSLVDITYEQYFGPGTRLTVT.